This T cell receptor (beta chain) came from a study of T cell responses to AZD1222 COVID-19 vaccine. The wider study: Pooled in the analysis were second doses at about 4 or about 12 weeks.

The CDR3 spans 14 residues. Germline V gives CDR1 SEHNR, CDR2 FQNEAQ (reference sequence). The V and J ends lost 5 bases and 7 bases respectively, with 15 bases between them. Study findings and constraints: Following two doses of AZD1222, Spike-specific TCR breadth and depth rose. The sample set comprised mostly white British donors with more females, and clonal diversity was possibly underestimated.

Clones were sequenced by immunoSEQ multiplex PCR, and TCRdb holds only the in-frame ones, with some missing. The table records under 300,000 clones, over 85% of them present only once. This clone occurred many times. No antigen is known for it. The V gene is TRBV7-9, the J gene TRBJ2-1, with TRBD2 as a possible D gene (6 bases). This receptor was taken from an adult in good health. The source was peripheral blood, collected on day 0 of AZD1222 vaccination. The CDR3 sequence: CASSPSGGRNEQFF. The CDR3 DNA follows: TGTGCCAGCAGCCCGTCCGGGGGAAGAAATGAGCAGTTCTTC.